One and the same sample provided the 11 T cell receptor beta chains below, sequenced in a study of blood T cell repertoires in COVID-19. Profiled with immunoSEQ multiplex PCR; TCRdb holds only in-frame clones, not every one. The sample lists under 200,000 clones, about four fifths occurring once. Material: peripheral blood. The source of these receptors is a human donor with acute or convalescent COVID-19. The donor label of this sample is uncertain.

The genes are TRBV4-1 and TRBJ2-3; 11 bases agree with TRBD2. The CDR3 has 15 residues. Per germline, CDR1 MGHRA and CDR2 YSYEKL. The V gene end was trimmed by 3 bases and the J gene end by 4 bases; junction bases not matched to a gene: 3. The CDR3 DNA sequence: TGCGCCAGCAGCCACACTAGCGGGGGAGCAGATACGCAGTATTTT. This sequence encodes CASSHTSGGADTQYF.

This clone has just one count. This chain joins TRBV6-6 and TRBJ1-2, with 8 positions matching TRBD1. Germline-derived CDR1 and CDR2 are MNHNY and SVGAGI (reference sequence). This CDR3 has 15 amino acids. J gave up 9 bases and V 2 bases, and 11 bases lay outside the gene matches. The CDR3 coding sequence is TGTGCCAGCAGTTACCAGATAGGGACAGGTCCTAGCTACACCTTC. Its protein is CASSYQIGTGPSYTF.

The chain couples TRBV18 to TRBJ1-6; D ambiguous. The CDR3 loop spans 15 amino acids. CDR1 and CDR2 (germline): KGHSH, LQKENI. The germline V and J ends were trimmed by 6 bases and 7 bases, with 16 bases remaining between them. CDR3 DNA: TGTGCCAGCTCCAAAAATCCGACTGCCAATTCACCCCTCCACTTT. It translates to CASSKNPTANSPLHF.

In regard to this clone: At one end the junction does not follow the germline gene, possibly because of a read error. The CDR3 reads CASNELNGVETQYF. CDR3 coding DNA: TGTGCCAGCAATGAACTAAACGGGGTAGAGACCCAGTACTTC. The gene calls are TRBV6-1 and TRBJ2-5, with a tentative D call TRBD2 (5 bases). Germline CDR1 reads MNHNS; CDR2 reads SASEGT. This CDR3 has 14 residues.

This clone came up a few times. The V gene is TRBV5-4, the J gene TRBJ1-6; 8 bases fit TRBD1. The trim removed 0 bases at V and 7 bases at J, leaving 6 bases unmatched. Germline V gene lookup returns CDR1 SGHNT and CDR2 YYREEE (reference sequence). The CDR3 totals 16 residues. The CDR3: CASSLGTGNPNSPLHF. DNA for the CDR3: TGTGCCAGCAGCTTGGGGACAGGGAACCCAAATTCACCCCTCCACTTT.

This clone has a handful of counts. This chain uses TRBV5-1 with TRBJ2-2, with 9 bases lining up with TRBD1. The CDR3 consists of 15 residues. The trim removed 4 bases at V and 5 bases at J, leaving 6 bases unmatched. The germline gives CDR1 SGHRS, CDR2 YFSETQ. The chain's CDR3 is CASSQLQGATGELFF. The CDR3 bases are TGCGCCAGCAGCCAATTACAGGGGGCAACCGGGGAGCTGTTTTTT.

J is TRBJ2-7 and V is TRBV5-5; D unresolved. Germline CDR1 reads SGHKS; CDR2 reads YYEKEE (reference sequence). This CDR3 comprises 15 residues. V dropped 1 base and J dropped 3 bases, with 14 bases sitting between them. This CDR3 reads CASSLKLEPGYEQYF. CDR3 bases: TGTGCCAGCAGCTTGAAACTTGAGCCTGGCTACGAGCAGTACTTC.

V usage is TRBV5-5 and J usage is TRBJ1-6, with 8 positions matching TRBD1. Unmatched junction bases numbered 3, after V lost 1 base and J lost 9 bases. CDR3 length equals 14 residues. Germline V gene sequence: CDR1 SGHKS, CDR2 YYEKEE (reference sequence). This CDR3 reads CASSLQGAISPLHF. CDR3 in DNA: TGTGCCAGCAGCTTGCAGGGGGCGATTTCACCCCTCCACTTT. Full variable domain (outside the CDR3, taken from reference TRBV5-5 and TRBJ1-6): DAGVTQSPTHLIKTRGQQVTLRCSPISGHKSVSWYQQVLGQGPQFIFQYYEKEERGRGNFPDRFSARQFPNYSSELNVNALLLGDSALYLCASSLQGAISPLHFGNGTRLTVT.

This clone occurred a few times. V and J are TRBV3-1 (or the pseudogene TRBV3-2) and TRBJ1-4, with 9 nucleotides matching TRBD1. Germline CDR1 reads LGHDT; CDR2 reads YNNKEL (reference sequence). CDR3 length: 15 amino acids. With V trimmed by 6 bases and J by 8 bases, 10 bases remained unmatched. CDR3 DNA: TGTGCCAGCAGGCACTTGACAGGGGGAGGGGAAAAACTGTTTTTT. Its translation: CASRHLTGGGEKLFF.

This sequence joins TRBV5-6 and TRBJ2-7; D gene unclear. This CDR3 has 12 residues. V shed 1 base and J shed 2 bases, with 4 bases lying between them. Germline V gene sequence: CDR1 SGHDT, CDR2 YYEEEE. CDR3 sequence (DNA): TGTGCCAGCAGCTTGACGGCCTACGAGCAGTACTTC. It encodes CASSLTAYEQYF.

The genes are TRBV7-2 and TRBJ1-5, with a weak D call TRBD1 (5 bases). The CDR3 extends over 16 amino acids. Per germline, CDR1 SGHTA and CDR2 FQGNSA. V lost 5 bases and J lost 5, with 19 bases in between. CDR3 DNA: TGTGCCAGCAGCCCGGTATTGGGTGGGGGGGATCAGCCCCAGCATTTT. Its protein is CASSPVLGGGDQPQHF.